What follows are 10 T cell receptor beta chains derived from one specimen sequenced in a study of blood T cell repertoires in COVID-19. Here immunoSEQ multiplex PCR was the method, and the copy in TCRdb shows in-frame clones only, minus some. This table has 100,000 to 120,000 clones, more than 75% appearing once. The sample taken for sequencing was peripheral blood. The receptors were sampled from a woman aged 40-49 years with acute or convalescent COVID-19.

The sample holds one count of this clone. The rearrangement uses TRBV19 and TRBJ2-7; TRBD2 might be the D (6 bases). V lost 3 bases and J 5 bases, leaving 14 bases between the germline ends. The CDR3 contains 14 residues. Germline values: CDR1 LNHDA, CDR2 SQIVND (reference sequence). This CDR3 is CASSIGGTGNEQYF. The CDR3 coding sequence is TGTGCCAGTAGTATCGGGGGTACAGGAAACGAGCAGTACTTC.

There are a few counts of this clone. This sequence joins TRBV18 and TRBJ1-2; no definite D call. The CDR3 extends over 15 amino acids. V was clipped by 3 bases and J by 7 bases, with 18 bases between them. Per germline, CDR1 KGHSH and CDR2 LQKENI. CDR3 nucleotide sequence: TGTGCCAGCTCACCCTCCGGTCGGGGAGGTGGTGGCTACACCTTC. Its protein product is CASSPSGRGGGGYTF.

This sequence joins TRBV7-2 and TRBJ1-2; possibly TRBD1 for D (5 bases). Germline V lookup: CDR1 SGHTA, CDR2 FQGNSA. The CDR3 is 16 residues long. Trimming cost V 1 base and J 4 bases, with 16 bases left between them. The CDR3 region is CASSLVAGPGGYGYTF. In nucleotides, the CDR3 is TGTGCCAGCAGCTTAGTTGCAGGGCCCGGTGGCTATGGCTACACCTTC. Based on the CDR3 plus reference TRBV7-2 and TRBJ1-2, the full variable domain is GAGVSQSPSNKVTEKGKDVELRCDPISGHTALYWYRQSLGQGLEFLIYFQGNSAPDKSGLPSDRFSAERTGGSVSTLTIQRTQQEDSAVYLCASSLVAGPGGYGYTFGSGTRLTVV.

This sequence joins TRBV7-2 and TRBJ2-3; 13 bases are shared with TRBD2. There are 18 residues in the CDR3. Germline-derived CDR1 and CDR2 are SGHTA and FQGNSA. With V trimmed by 4 bases and J by 0 bases, 7 bases remained unmatched. The CDR3 loop reads CASSSGTSGDPSTDTQYF. As DNA, the CDR3 is TGTGCCAGCAGCTCGGGGACTAGCGGGGACCCTAGCACAGATACGCAGTATTTT.

The V gene is TRBV4-2, the J gene TRBJ2-4; D is possibly TRBD1 (5 bases). Trimming took off 1 base at V and 3 bases at J, with 13 bases between the two ends. Germline CDR1 reads LGHNA; CDR2 reads YNFKEQ. This CDR3 has 16 amino acids. The CDR3 protein is CASSQVTGEGKNIQYF. CDR3 nucleotides: TGTGCCAGCAGCCAAGTAACAGGAGAAGGCAAAAACATTCAGTACTTC.

This rearrangement joins TRBV3-1 (or the pseudogene TRBV3-2) to TRBJ1-1; D call uncertain. Germline CDR1 reads LGHDT; CDR2 reads YNNKEL (reference sequence). This CDR3 is 12 amino acids long. Deletions cut 3 bases from V and 8 bases from J, with 10 bases between. This CDR3 reads CASSQSTGEAFF. The CDR3 coding sequence is TGTGCCAGCAGCCAGTCCACCGGGGAAGCTTTCTTT.

This chain joins TRBV5-1 and TRBJ2-3; 7 nucleotides align to TRBD1. Germline V lookup: CDR1 SGHRS, CDR2 YFSETQ. This CDR3 is built from 14 residues. The V and J ends lost 9 bases and 5 bases, in that order; junction bases with no gene match: 12. This chain's CDR3 is CATSTGVLKDTQYF. The DNA for the CDR3 is TGCGCCACCTCCACAGGGGTGCTAAAAGATACGCAGTATTTT.

This clone has only one observation. The chain employs TRBV19 and TRBJ1-1, with TRBD1 matching 9 bases. Germline CDR1 is LNHDA and CDR2 is SQIVND (reference sequence). After removal of 3 bases from V and 7 bases from J, the junction contained 12 bases not matched to a gene. The CDR3 spans 16 residues. The CDR3 protein is CASSIYGTGRNGEAFF. The CDR3 bases are TGTGCCAGTAGTATTTACGGGACAGGGAGGAACGGTGAAGCTTTCTTT.

V usage is TRBV6-5 and J usage is TRBJ1-3; no reliable D call. V dropped 8 bases and J dropped 1 base, with 6 bases sitting between them. The V gene's germline CDR1 is MNHEY and CDR2 SVGAGI. This CDR3 has 12 residues. The CDR3 protein is CASEGSGNTIYF. The DNA of the CDR3 is TGTGCCAGCGAGGGTTCTGGAAACACCATATATTTT.

This clone was seen a handful of times. The chain joins TRBV5-6 to TRBJ2-3, with 14 positions matching TRBD2. Germline CDR1 reads SGHDT; CDR2 reads YYEEEE. The V and J ends lost 5 bases and 1 base, in that order; junction bases with no gene match: 6. This CDR3 spans 17 amino acids. The CDR3 DNA reads TGTGCCAGCAGTTGGAGACTAGCGGGGGGGCGCACAGATACGCAGTATTTT. It is translated as CASSWRLAGGRTDTQYF.